These 14 T cell receptor beta chains share one sample of origin, sequenced in a study of shared clonotypes between healthy human individuals. Libraries were prepared by immunoSEQ multiplex PCR; TCRdb keeps only in-frame clonotypes and omits some of them. In the table there are roughly 680,000 clones, approximately 72% of which are singletons. Material for sequencing was memory CD4+ T cells sorted from blood. The sample's subset: CD45RA-negative fraction. The receptors shown here come from a woman between 25 and 40 years old in good health.

J is TRBJ1-2 and V is TRBV6-5; tentatively, D is TRBD1 (5 bases). Trimming removed 7 bases at V and 3 bases at J, with 15 bases between. CDR3 size: 14 residues. Per the germline V gene, CDR1 is MNHEY and CDR2 is SVGAGI. In DNA, the CDR3 is TGTGCCAGCAAGCGAGCGGGGCTAGACTATGGCTACACCTTC. This encodes CASKRAGLDYGYTF.

The chain links TRBV5-1 to TRBJ1-4; D uncertain. Trimming left V 2 bases short and J 4 bases short, with 6 bases between. The CDR3 covers 13 residues. Germline values: CDR1 SGHRS, CDR2 YFSETQ. The CDR3 nucleotides are TGCGCCAGCAGCTTAAAGAGTAATGAAAAACTGTTTTTT. This codes for CASSLKSNEKLFF.

The rearrangement links TRBV7-2 to TRBJ2-2; TRBD1 aligns across 9 bases. The CDR3 has 15 amino acids. The germline gives CDR1 SGHTA, CDR2 FQGNSA. The V gene end was trimmed by 4 bases and the J gene end by 7 bases; junction bases not matched to a gene: 7. DNA of the CDR3: TGTGCCAGCAGCTCCGGACAGGGGTTTGGCGGGGAGCTGTTTTTT. This encodes CASSSGQGFGGELFF.

V gene TRBV7-3 combines with J gene TRBJ1-2; no firm D call. The germline CDR1 and CDR2 sequences are SGHTA and FQGTGA. Trimming stripped 2 bases from V and 4 bases from J, with 8 bases between. The CDR3 consists of 13 residues. The CDR3 loop is CASSLFGVYGYTF. CDR3 nucleotide sequence: TGTGCCAGCAGCTTATTTGGGGTCTATGGCTACACCTTC.

This chain connects TRBV19 to TRBJ1-4; perhaps TRBD1 as D (6 bases). CDR1 LNHDA and CDR2 SQIVND come from the germline V gene (reference sequence). This CDR3 is 15 amino acids long. V lost 4 bases and J lost 7, with 16 bases in between. The CDR3 DNA is TGTGCCAGTAGTACTGATCGACAGGCCGGTGAAAAACTGTTTTTT. The encoded protein is CASSTDRQAGEKLFF.

This sequence joins TRBV19 and TRBJ2-1; the D gene is possibly TRBD2 (5 bases). The V gene lost 1 base and the J gene lost 7 bases, with 17 bases spanning the gap. Germline V gene sequence: CDR1 LNHDA, CDR2 SQIVND (reference sequence). There are 16 residues in the CDR3. The CDR3 protein is CASSIVSGITRNEQFF. The CDR3 nucleotides read TGTGCCAGTAGTATAGTCTCCGGGATCACGAGAAATGAGCAGTTCTTC.

The chain is built from TRBV28 and TRBJ2-1, with 13 bases identical to TRBD2. The germline V gene has CDR1 MDHEN and CDR2 SYDVKM. V was clipped by 7 bases and J by 7 bases; unmatched bases: 7. The CDR3 is 15 amino acids. As DNA, the CDR3 is TGTGCCAGCACCCAACCGGGACTAGCGGGAAATGAGCAGTTCTTC. Its translation: CASTQPGLAGNEQFF.

The rearrangement uses TRBV5-1 and TRBJ1-4; 7 positions agree with TRBD1. This CDR3 has 14 amino acids. Germline CDR1 is SGHRS and CDR2 is YFSETQ. The V segment lost 5 bases and the J segment 8 bases; nucleotides outside the gene matches: 9. CDR3 residues: CASRRDRVEEKLFF. CDR3 sequence (DNA): TGCGCCAGCAGACGTGACAGGGTTGAAGAAAAACTGTTTTTT.

The J gene is TRBJ2-5, the V gene TRBV5-1; D may be TRBD1 (6 bases). The CDR3 sequence is 14 residues long. CDR1 SGHRS and CDR2 YFSETQ come from the germline V gene. V was shortened by 0 bases and J by 2 bases, with 8 bases between the two germline ends. CDR3 region: CASSLVGHQETQYF. The DNA of the CDR3 is TGCGCCAGCAGCTTGGTGGGACATCAAGAGACCCAGTACTTC.

V gene TRBV19 combines with J gene TRBJ2-7, with 9 bases that match TRBD1. Germline V gives CDR1 LNHDA, CDR2 SQIVND (reference sequence). The junction had 9 bases not matched to a gene; V was cut back by 6 bases and J by 3 bases. This CDR3 region has 15 residues. CDR3 nucleotide sequence: TGTGCCAGTAGCCAAACAGGGGGCGCCTACTACGAGCAGTACTTC. As protein: CASSQTGGAYYEQYF.

V is TRBV6-7 and J is TRBJ2-7; maybe TRBD1 (5 bases). TRBV6-7 is marked as an open reading frame, function uncertain. The CDR3 is 15 amino acids. V was trimmed by 4 bases and J by 6 bases, leaving 19 bases between them. The CDR3 bases are TGTGCCAGCAGTTTAGACCCCCGTGGGGCCTGCGAGCAGTACTTC. Amino acids: CASSLDPRGACEQYF.

J is TRBJ2-1 and V is TRBV7-2; D is possibly TRBD1 (5 bases). Germline V lookup: CDR1 SGHTA, CDR2 FQGNSA. The length of the CDR3 is 14 residues. The V and J ends lost 7 bases and 2 bases respectively, with 12 bases between them. CDR3 loop: CASKPDRAYNEQFF. The CDR3 DNA reads as TGTGCCAGCAAACCTGACAGAGCCTACAATGAGCAGTTCTTC.

The V gene is TRBV7-8, the J gene TRBJ2-1, with D tentatively TRBD2 (6 bases). The germline gives CDR1 SGHVS, CDR2 FQNEAQ. This CDR3 has 15 amino acids. V was cut by 2 bases and J by 10 bases, with 18 bases left in between. The CDR3 nucleotides are TGTGCCAGCAGCTTAAAGCGGGTAATTTTAGAGGAGCAGTTCTTC. Translation: CASSLKRVILEEQFF.

V usage is TRBV11-2 and J usage is TRBJ2-3; possibly TRBD2 for D (6 bases). The V and J ends lost 3 bases and 3 bases respectively, with 16 bases between them. Germline V gene lookup returns CDR1 SGHAT and CDR2 FQNNGV. The CDR3 extends over 16 amino acids. The CDR3 sequence: CASSFLGGGRTDTQYF. As DNA, the CDR3 is TGTGCCAGCAGCTTCCTCGGGGGAGGTAGAACAGATACGCAGTATTTT.